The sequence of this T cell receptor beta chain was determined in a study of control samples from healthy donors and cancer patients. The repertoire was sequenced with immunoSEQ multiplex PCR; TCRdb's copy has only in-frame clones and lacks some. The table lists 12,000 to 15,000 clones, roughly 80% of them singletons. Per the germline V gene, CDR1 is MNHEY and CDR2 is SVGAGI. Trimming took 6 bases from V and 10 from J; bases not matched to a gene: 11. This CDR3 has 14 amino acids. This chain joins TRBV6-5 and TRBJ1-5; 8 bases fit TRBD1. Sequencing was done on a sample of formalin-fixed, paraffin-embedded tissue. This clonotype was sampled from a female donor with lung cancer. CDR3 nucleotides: TGTGCCAGCAGACCTGGACAGGGTCGAGAACCCCAGCATTTT. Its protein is CASRPGQGREPQHF.